Detailed here is one T cell receptor (beta chain). V lost 2 bases and J lost 5; bases outside the gene matches: 1. The CDR3 has 13 residues. CDR1 and CDR2 from the germline V gene are SNHLY and FYNNEI. This sample stems from a study of Ad26.COV2.S vaccination and SARS-CoV-2 variants. Here immunoSEQ multiplex PCR was the method, and the copy in TCRdb shows in-frame clones only, minus some. The profile shows 300,000 to 400,000 clones, 70% to 90% of them singletons. Described treatment: roughly 20 received Ad26.COV2.S at low or high dose, single or two shots; about 5 received placebo; per-sample allocation not given. The samples date from day 63 after the first vaccine or placebo injection. This adult donor, from Boston, was 18-55 years old.

The TCR originated in a person aged 18-65 years who received the Ad26.COV2.S COVID-19 vaccine or a placebo. The chain couples TRBV2 to TRBJ2-5, with 8 bases lining up with TRBD2. Sample: peripheral blood, taken in a trial of Ad26.COV2.S vaccine versus placebo. The CDR3 DNA reads as TGTGCCAGCAGTGAACTAGCGGGCGAGACCCAGTACTTC. It is translated as CASSELAGETQYF. Combining the CDR3 with reference TRBV2 and TRBJ2-5 gives the whole variable domain EPEVTQTPSHQVTQMGQEVILRCVPISNHLYFYWYRQILGQKVEFLVSFYNNEISEKSEIFDDQFSVERPDGSNFTLKIRSTKLEDSAMYFCASSELAGETQYFGPGTRLLVL.